This TCR beta chain appears in the sequencing data of a study of OX40 agonist ivuxolimab in advanced cancers. Notes on the study in general: It was not determined which antigens were specifically recognized by the peripheral T cells that had undergone clonal expansion.

This clone has just a few counts. Its antigen is not identified. Only in-frame clones appear in the TCRdb table, and some are missing; sequencing was by immunoSEQ multiplex PCR. The repertoire holds 40,000 to 55,000 clones, with just under 95% as singletons. The germline gives CDR1 SGDLS, CDR2 YYNGEE. This CDR3 is 14 amino acids long. V was cut by 4 bases and J by 3 bases, with 14 bases left in between. The V and J genes are TRBV9 and TRBJ2-7; TRBD1 might be the D (6 bases). The receptor was isolated from an adult with an advanced solid tumor such as melanoma, head and neck, liver or kidney cancer. The sequencing used CD4+ or CD8+ T cells sorted from blood, collected in a trial of the OX40 agonist ivuxolimab. The chain's CDR3 is CASSPGTPGYEQYF. The CDR3 coding sequence is TGTGCCAGCAGCCCCGGGACACCAGGCTACGAGCAGTACTTC. Together with reference TRBV9 and TRBJ2-7, the CDR3 gives the full variable domain: DSGVTQTPKHLITATGQRVTLRCSPRSGDLSVYWYQQSLDQGLQFLIQYYNGEERAKGNILERFSAQQFPDLHSELNLSSLELGDSALYFCASSPGTPGYEQYFGPGTRLTVT.